This T cell receptor beta chain was recorded in a study of post-analysis software for immune sequencing data. Study conclusions and caveats: Comparison of patients with controls showed roughly five TRBV segments more frequent in patients, TRBV5-6, TRBV5-1 and TRBV20-1 among them.

V lost 6 bases, J lost 0 bases, and 4 bases stayed unmatched. Per the germline V gene, CDR1 is DFQATT and CDR2 is SNEGSKA (reference sequence). CDR3 length equals 13 residues. Concerning this clonotype itself: Its antigen is unknown.

Unique molecular identifiers tagged the TCR beta cDNA libraries. TCRdb redid the calling of the PCR reads with MiXCR, one entry per CDR3 protein. The data show roughly 870,000 distinct CDR3 sequences, roughly 50% seen once. J is TRBJ2-5 and V is TRBV20-1, with TRBD1 matching over 7 bases. This sequence was found in a girl between 10 and 17 years old with multiple sclerosis. Material: blood. CDR3 in DNA: TGCAGTGCCCGACAGGGCAACCAAGAGACCCAGTACTTC. As protein: CSARQGNQETQYF.